The 4 T cell receptor beta chains listed next were all sequenced from one sample in a study of shared clonotypes between healthy human individuals (dated by TCRdb to between 2020 and 2021). The protocol used for the library was the immunoSEQ multiplex PCR assay. TCRdb provides this immuneACCESS table in a form limited to in-frame rearrangements. Some clones are lacking; in checked studies, under half of them reflect an unresolved V gene, and why the rest are absent is not known. This sample has roughly 500,000 clones in its table, and approximately 80% of those were observed once. The ten most abundant clones make up 10% to 15% of the sample. Sequencing was done on a sample of PBMCs. The receptors derive from a woman aged 40 to 50 in good health. Some clones in this sample may be carry-over from other donors' samples.

For this clone: This could be a read error, since a much larger clone is one nucleotide away. The chain uses TRBV6-1 and TRBJ1-4; TRBD1 aligns across 7 bases. The CDR3 contains 15 residues. The germline CDR1 and CDR2 sequences are MNHNS and SASEGT. V lost 5 bases to trimming and J lost 7 bases; unmatched junction nucleotides: 10. DNA for the CDR3: TGTGCCAGCAGTTCAACAGGGGACTATAGTGAAAAACTGTTTTTT. This codes for CASSSTGDYSEKLFF.

This chain joins TRBV6-5 and TRBJ2-3; 9 bases match TRBD1. The CDR3 runs 14 residues. Germline loops: CDR1 MNHEY, CDR2 SVGAGI. Trimming at V came to 8 bases and at J to 3 bases, leaving 6 bases not matched to a gene. CDR3 nucleotides: TGTGCCAGCTCACCCGGGACAGGGACAGATACGCAGTATTTT. Translation: CASSPGTGTDTQYF.

The chain combines TRBV18 with TRBJ2-3; possibly TRBD2 for D (5 bases). Trimming took off 2 bases at V and 2 bases at J, with 11 bases between the two ends. The CDR3 sequence is 15 residues long. Germline V gene data show CDR1 as KGHSH and CDR2 as LQKENI. In DNA form, the CDR3 reads TGTGCCAGCTCACCAGTGGCGGGCCACACAGATACGCAGTATTTT. Protein sequence: CASSPVAGHTDTQYF.

This clone was seen only once. The chain links TRBV6-5 to TRBJ2-3; no definite D call. V shed 7 bases and J shed 0 bases, with 8 bases lying between them. Germline-derived CDR1 and CDR2 are MNHEY and SVGAGI. The CDR3 consists of 13 residues. The CDR3 is CASTDISTDTQYF. The CDR3 DNA sequence: TGTGCCAGCACCGACATTAGCACAGATACGCAGTATTTT.